This entry lists 23 T cell receptor beta chains sequenced from one sample in a study of blood T cell repertoires in COVID-19. TCRdb's copy holds only in-frame clones and misses some; the assay was immunoSEQ multiplex PCR. Of some 140,000 clones in the sample, 80% to 85% are singletons; the top ten hold almost 8.5%. The material sequenced was peripheral blood. Receptors were obtained from an older woman with active or convalescent COVID-19.

The V call is TRBV7-2, the J call TRBJ2-1; D is ambiguous. Germline CDR1 SGHTA, CDR2 FQGNSA. The V and J ends lost 4 bases and 8 bases respectively, with 12 bases between them. The CDR3 contains 13 residues. The CDR3 coding sequence is TGTGCCAGCAGCTCTTCTCGACTTTATGAGCAGTTCTTC. This translates into CASSSSRLYEQFF. Combining the CDR3 with reference TRBV7-2 and TRBJ2-1 gives the whole variable domain GAGVSQSPSNKVTEKGKDVELRCDPISGHTALYWYRQSLGQGLEFLIYFQGNSAPDKSGLPSDRFSAERTGGSVSTLTIQRTQQEDSAVYLCASSSSRLYEQFFGPGTRLTVL.

This clone appeared a single time. V is TRBV28 and J is TRBJ2-6; 9 nucleotides line up with TRBD1. The CDR3 sequence is 16 residues long. V lost 10 bases and J lost 0; bases outside the gene matches: 7. Germline CDR1 MDHEN, CDR2 SYDVKM. CDR3 protein: CATLSTGGSGANVLTF. CDR3 DNA sequence: TGTGCCACCCTATCGACAGGGGGCTCTGGGGCCAACGTCCTGACTTTC.

For the CDR3, the DNA is TGTGCCAGTAGTTTTTCGCGGGGGCCTTATGGCTACACCTTC. This translates into CASSFSRGPYGYTF. This chain links TRBV19 with TRBJ1-2, with a possible D match to TRBD1 (6 bases). V was cut by 5 bases and J by 5 bases, with 15 bases left in between. The germline V gene has CDR1 LNHDA and CDR2 SQIVND (reference sequence). This CDR3 has 14 amino acids.

The rearrangement uses TRBV5-4 and TRBJ2-1; TRBD2 is a possible D gene (5 bases). Germline V gene sequence: CDR1 SGHNT, CDR2 YYREEE (reference sequence). The V end was cut by 0 bases, the J end by 10 bases, with 11 bases between. The length of the CDR3 is 13 residues. The CDR3 spells CASSLVGSWEQFF. In DNA, the CDR3 is TGTGCCAGCAGCTTGGTAGGGAGCTGGGAGCAGTTCTTC.

This clone was detected a few times. The chain has TRBV16 and TRBJ1-2; D not resolved. Germline V CDR1 and CDR2: KGHSY, FQNENV. The CDR3 totals 15 residues. The V and J ends lost 4 bases and 2 bases respectively, with 14 bases between them. The CDR3 DNA follows: TGTGCCAGCAGCCCTCGTGACTCGGCAAACTATGGCTACACCTTC. Residues: CASSPRDSANYGYTF.

CDR3 DNA sequence: TGTGCCAGCAGCTTGGTGGCGGGGGGTACGCAGTATTTT. It specifies CASSLVAGGTQYF. The gene calls are TRBV5-4 and TRBJ2-3; 8 positions match TRBD2. J was trimmed by 8 bases and V by 0 bases; bases with no gene match: 2. Germline loops: CDR1 SGHNT, CDR2 YYREEE (reference sequence). The CDR3 length is 13 residues.

V gene TRBV30 combines with J gene TRBJ1-2; TRBD1 matches 7 bases. V was clipped by 7 bases and J by 1 base; unmatched bases: 6. The CDR3 has 13 residues. In germline, CDR1 is GTSNPN, CDR2 SVGIG (reference sequence). Here the CDR3 reads CASSQGINYGYTF. In DNA form, the CDR3 reads TGTGCCTCTTCACAGGGGATTAACTATGGCTACACCTTC.

J is TRBJ2-3 and V is TRBV30; no reliable D call. V shed 4 bases and J shed 0 bases, with 5 bases lying between them. The CDR3 runs 12 residues. Germline loops: CDR1 GTSNPN, CDR2 SVGIG (reference sequence). The CDR3 sequence: CAWTSSTDTQYF. The CDR3 nucleotides are TGTGCCTGGACCAGTAGCACAGATACGCAGTATTTT.

This clone was seen a few times. The gene calls are TRBV6-1 and TRBJ2-1, with 11 positions matching TRBD2. The CDR3 totals 18 residues. From germline, CDR1 is MNHNS and CDR2 SASEGT. The V gene end was trimmed by 1 base and the J gene end by 2 bases; junction bases not matched to a gene: 7. The CDR3 nucleotides read TGTGCCAGCAGTGAAGGACTAGCGGGATTGGGGCCCTACAATGAGCAGTTCTTC. Protein: CASSEGLAGLGPYNEQFF.

The chain carries TRBV4-1 and TRBJ2-3, with TRBD1 matching 10 bases. Germline V lookup: CDR1 MGHRA, CDR2 YSYEKL. V lost 3 bases and J lost 3; bases outside the gene matches: 12. The CDR3 sequence is 18 residues long. As DNA, the CDR3 is TGCGCCAGCAGCCAGTCGACGACAGGGGGCGCTCGGACAGATACGCAGTATTTT. Its protein product is CASSQSTTGGARTDTQYF.

The chain has TRBV19 and TRBJ1-1; 10 bases match TRBD1. The CDR3 spans 16 residues. The ends lost 5 bases at V and 3 bases at J; junction bases unmatched: 9. Germline loops: CDR1 LNHDA, CDR2 SQIVND (reference sequence). The CDR3, as DNA: TGTGCCAGTAGTGCCCGGACAGGGGGGGTGGACACTGAAGCTTTCTTT. Protein product: CASSARTGGVDTEAFF.

This chain connects TRBV10-3 to TRBJ2-3; 10 positions match TRBD1. The trim removed 6 bases at V and 8 bases at J, leaving 8 bases unmatched. The germline gives CDR1 ENHRY, CDR2 SYGVKD. This CDR3 region has 14 residues. CDR3 nucleotide sequence: TGTGCCATCAGCCGACAGGGGGCAATAGGTACGCAGTATTTT. Translation gives CAISRQGAIGTQYF.

V usage is TRBV7-8 and J usage is TRBJ2-5; 9 positions match TRBD2. Germline V gene data show CDR1 as SGHVS and CDR2 as FQNEAQ. V was pared by 4 bases and J by 5 bases, with 8 bases of the junction left unmatched. CDR3 length equals 15 residues. CDR3 loop: CASSSSGLAYETQYF. The CDR3 DNA follows: TGTGCCAGCAGCTCCTCGGGACTAGCCTACGAGACCCAGTACTTC.

The chain is built from TRBV29-1 and TRBJ1-1; D possibly corresponds to TRBD1 (5 bases). This CDR3 contains 14 residues. V gave up 4 bases and J gave up 1 base, with 13 bases separating them. CDR1 and CDR2 (germline): SQVTM, ANQGSEA. In nucleotides, the CDR3 is TGCAGCGTTGTGGGGCGGACGTCGAACACTGAAGCTTTCTTT. It specifies CSVVGRTSNTEAFF.

This chain uses TRBV10-1 with TRBJ1-2; a possible D gene is TRBD1 (6 bases). Between the trimmed V and J ends, which lost 3 bases and 6 bases, there was a span of 8 bases. CDR3 length equals 12 residues. Germline CDR1 is WNHNN and CDR2 is SYGVQD (reference sequence). The CDR3 loop reads CASSEGGDGYTF. The DNA for the CDR3 is TGCGCCAGCAGTGAAGGGGGTGATGGCTACACCTTC.

The chain has TRBV11-2 and TRBJ1-4; 8 nucleotides line up with TRBD1. CDR1 and CDR2 from the germline V gene are SGHAT and FQNNGV. V shed 5 bases and J 6 bases; nucleotides not matched to a gene: 8. CDR3 length: 15 residues. The CDR3 protein is CASSPGTGLDEKLFF. In DNA form, the CDR3 reads TGTGCCAGCAGCCCTGGGACAGGCCTGGATGAAAAACTGTTTTTT. Drawing the rest from reference TRBV11-2 and TRBJ1-4, the complete variable domain is EAGVAQSPRYKIIEKRQSVAFWCNPISGHATLYWYQQILGQGPKLLIQFQNNGVVDDSQLPKDRFSAERLKGVDSTLKIQPAKLEDSAVYLCASSPGTGLDEKLFFGSGTQLSVL.

This chain uses TRBV6-6 with TRBJ1-1, with 9 bases identical to TRBD1. The CDR3 runs to 16 residues. V shed 6 bases and J 0 bases; nucleotides not matched to a gene: 8. Germline-derived CDR1 and CDR2 are MNHNY and SVGAGI (reference sequence). CDR3 coding DNA: TGTGCCAGCAGATCCCGGGACAGGGCCGTGAACACTGAAGCTTTCTTT. As protein: CASRSRDRAVNTEAFF.

V usage is TRBV3-1 (or the pseudogene TRBV3-2) and J usage is TRBJ2-7, with TRBD2 identical over 8 bases. Trimming cost V 5 bases and J 6 bases; bases outside gene matches: 9. Per the germline V gene, CDR1 is LGHDT and CDR2 is YNNKEL (reference sequence). The CDR3 sequence is 14 residues long. The CDR3 reads CASSRAGGLLEQYF. CDR3 DNA: TGTGCCAGCAGCAGGGCGGGGGGTCTCCTCGAGCAGTACTTC.

V is TRBV7-2 and J is TRBJ1-6, with a tentative D call TRBD1 (5 bases). CDR1 SGHTA and CDR2 FQGNSA come from the germline V gene. V was trimmed by 5 bases and J by 8 bases, leaving 10 bases between them. This CDR3 comprises 13 residues. The CDR3 DNA follows: TGTGCCAGCAGCCCAGGGTGGGATTCACCCCTCCACTTT. It encodes CASSPGWDSPLHF.

The chain employs TRBV7-2 and TRBJ2-3, with D maybe TRBD2 (5 bases). Germline V gene data show CDR1 as SGHTA and CDR2 as FQGNSA. V was shortened by 2 bases and J by 0 bases, with 12 bases between the two germline ends. The CDR3 spans 16 residues. CDR3 in amino acids: CASSLLSGPSTDTQYF. CDR3 in DNA: TGTGCCAGCAGCTTATTAAGCGGCCCTAGCACAGATACGCAGTATTTT.

This clone has a single count. This chain joins TRBV30 and TRBJ1-6; D is undetermined. The CDR3 is made up of 15 amino acids. Looked up from germline, CDR1 is GTSNPN and CDR2 is SVGIG (reference sequence). Trimming stripped 2 bases from V and 8 bases from J, with 16 bases between. The CDR3 here is CAWSSRTLEDSPLHF. The CDR3 bases are TGTGCCTGGAGTTCTCGGACTCTCGAAGATTCACCCCTCCACTTT.

The chain uses TRBV10-3 and TRBJ2-3; D is possibly TRBD2 (6 bases). Trimming took 2 bases from V and 5 from J, leaving 14 bases between them. CDR3 length: 15 amino acids. Germline V CDR1 and CDR2: ENHRY, SYGVKD. Here the CDR3 DNA reads TGTGCCATCAGTGAGGGCAGGGAGGAGGAAGATACGCAGTATTTT. This gives the protein CAISEGREEEDTQYF.

V is TRBV7-2 and J is TRBJ1-4; weak D call: TRBD1 (5 bases). With 0 bases removed from V and 0 bases from J, the gap between germline ends came to 8 bases. The CDR3 loop spans 16 amino acids. Germline V gene lookup returns CDR1 SGHTA and CDR2 FQGNSA. CDR3: CASSLAGGATNEKLFF. DNA for the CDR3: TGTGCCAGCAGCTTAGCGGGGGGGGCAACTAATGAAAAACTGTTTTTT.